These 11 T cell receptor beta chains came from one sample sequenced in a study of T cells after yellow fever vaccination. TCRdb recomputed calls from the 5' RACE reads with MiXCR, one row per CDR3 protein. Among around 320,000 distinct CDR3 sequences listed, approximately 4.3% were seen once. The starting material was PBMCs, obtained 15 days after the yellow fever booster vaccination. Receptors originate from a man aged 18 to 30 who received the YFV17D yellow fever vaccine.

The chain has TRBV7-2 and TRBJ1-5; 8 positions match TRBD1. CDR3 length: 15 residues. Germline trimming cut 4 bases from V and 6 bases from J; bases unmatched to any gene: 8. Germline CDR1 is SGHTA and CDR2 is FQGNSA. The CDR3 here is CASSSTGESFQPQHF. CDR3 sequence (DNA): TGTGCCAGCAGCTCGACAGGGGAATCGTTTCAGCCCCAGCATTTT.

This clonotype came up many times. The V call is TRBV9, the J call TRBJ1-4; possible D gene TRBD1, 6 bases. Per germline, CDR1 SGDLS and CDR2 YYNGEE. The CDR3 loop spans 14 amino acids. Trimming shortened V by 0 bases and J by 5 bases, and 8 bases separated the two germline ends. CDR3 sequence (DNA): TGTGCCAGCAGCGTAGGAACAGGGAATGAAAAACTGTTTTTT. Its translation: CASSVGTGNEKLFF.

The sample holds many counts of this clonotype. The gene calls are TRBV5-1 and TRBJ2-5, with a possible D match to TRBD1 (5 bases). Germline V gene sequence: CDR1 SGHRS, CDR2 YFSETQ. This CDR3 comprises 14 residues. Trimming took off 0 bases at V and 5 bases at J, with 11 bases between the two ends. The CDR3 region is CASSLEQGRETQYF. In nucleotides, the CDR3 is TGCGCCAGCAGCTTGGAGCAGGGAAGGGAGACCCAGTACTTC.

This clonotype was observed a few times. This rearrangement joins TRBV11-2 to TRBJ2-2; D might be TRBD2 (6 bases). Germline V gene data show CDR1 as SGHAT and CDR2 as FQNNGV. This CDR3 is 15 amino acids long. Trimming left V 0 bases short and J 7 bases short, with 12 bases between. CDR3 region: CASSLDGGGVGELFF. The CDR3 DNA sequence: TGTGCCAGCAGCTTAGATGGAGGCGGGGTCGGGGAGCTGTTTTTT. The variable domain in full, completed from reference TRBV11-2 and TRBJ2-2, reads EAGVAQSPRYKIIEKRQSVAFWCNPISGHATLYWYQQILGQGPKLLIQFQNNGVVDDSQLPKDRFSAERLKGVDSTLKIQPAKLEDSAVYLCASSLDGGGVGELFFGEGSRLTVL.

This clonotype has more than one count but fewer than ten. The rearrangement joins TRBV9 to TRBJ1-2; possible D gene TRBD1, 6 bases. V lost 4 bases and J lost 4, with 14 bases in between. CDR3 length: 14 amino acids. CDR1 is SGDLS and CDR2 is YYNGEE in the germline V gene. The CDR3 coding sequence is TGTGCCAGCAGCCCCGCGGGGGCCACCTATGGCTACACCTTC. This codes for CASSPAGATYGYTF.

This clonotype was observed a handful of times. The rearrangement joins TRBV7-9 to TRBJ2-1, with D possibly TRBD2 on 7 matching bases. Looked up from germline, CDR1 is SEHNR and CDR2 is FQNEAQ (reference sequence). CDR3 length equals 14 residues. Trimming removed 1 base from V and 9 bases from J, with 13 bases in between. DNA for the CDR3: TGTGCCAGCAGCTTAGGGGGGGGCCTGGGTGAGCAGTTCTTC. Residues: CASSLGGGLGEQFF.

V and J are TRBV6-5 and TRBJ2-2; no firm D call. CDR3 length: 13 residues. Germline V gene lookup returns CDR1 MNHEY and CDR2 SVGAGI. V lost 2 bases to trimming and J lost 6 bases, with 7 bases between them. CDR3 loop: CASSYLVPGELFF. The CDR3 nucleotides read TGTGCCAGCAGTTACCTCGTCCCCGGGGAGCTGTTTTTT.

This clonotype was counted only a few times. V gene TRBV4-2 combines with J gene TRBJ2-1; 10 nucleotides line up with TRBD2. The CDR3 extends over 18 amino acids. Per the germline V gene, CDR1 is LGHNA and CDR2 is YNFKEQ. V lost 3 bases to trimming and J lost 7 bases; unmatched junction nucleotides: 15. The CDR3 is CASSQEYPGLALGNEQFF. Here the CDR3 DNA reads TGTGCCAGCAGCCAGGAATATCCGGGACTAGCGTTGGGGAATGAGCAGTTCTTC.

This clonotype was seen a handful of times. The chain is built from TRBV12-3 or TRBV12-4 and TRBJ2-7, with D perhaps TRBD2 (6 bases). V lost 3 bases, J lost 3 bases, and 12 bases lay in between. The CDR3 has 14 amino acids. The CDR3 DNA reads TGTGCCAGCAGTTTCAGCCTGGAGGGCTACGAGCAGTACTTC. Protein: CASSFSLEGYEQYF.

This clonotype has only a few counts. The chain is built from TRBV24-1 and TRBJ1-2; 9 nucleotides line up with TRBD1. Germline values: CDR1 KGHDR, CDR2 SFDVKD. The CDR3 runs 15 residues. J lost 6 bases, V lost 3 bases, and 7 bases had no gene match. The CDR3 spells CATSDPNRGRDGYTF. CDR3 nucleotide sequence: TGTGCCACCAGTGATCCTAACAGGGGGCGAGATGGCTACACCTTC.

This clonotype was counted at least ten times. The chain combines TRBV5-6 with TRBJ2-2; 12 bases map to TRBD2. Germline lookup yields CDR1 SGHDT and CDR2 YYEEEE. The trim removed 0 bases at V and 5 bases at J, leaving 8 bases unmatched. CDR3 length: 18 amino acids. CDR3 region: CASSLVTSGGRGTGELFF. DNA for the CDR3: TGTGCCAGCAGCTTGGTGACTAGCGGGGGCCGGGGTACCGGGGAGCTGTTTTTT. The full variable domain, rest sourced from reference TRBV5-6 and TRBJ2-2, is DAGVTQSPTHLIKTRGQQVTLRCSPKSGHDTVSWYQQALGQGPQFIFQYYEEEERQRGNFPDRFSGHQFPNYSSELNVNALLLGDSALYLCASSLVTSGGRGTGELFFGEGSRLTVL.